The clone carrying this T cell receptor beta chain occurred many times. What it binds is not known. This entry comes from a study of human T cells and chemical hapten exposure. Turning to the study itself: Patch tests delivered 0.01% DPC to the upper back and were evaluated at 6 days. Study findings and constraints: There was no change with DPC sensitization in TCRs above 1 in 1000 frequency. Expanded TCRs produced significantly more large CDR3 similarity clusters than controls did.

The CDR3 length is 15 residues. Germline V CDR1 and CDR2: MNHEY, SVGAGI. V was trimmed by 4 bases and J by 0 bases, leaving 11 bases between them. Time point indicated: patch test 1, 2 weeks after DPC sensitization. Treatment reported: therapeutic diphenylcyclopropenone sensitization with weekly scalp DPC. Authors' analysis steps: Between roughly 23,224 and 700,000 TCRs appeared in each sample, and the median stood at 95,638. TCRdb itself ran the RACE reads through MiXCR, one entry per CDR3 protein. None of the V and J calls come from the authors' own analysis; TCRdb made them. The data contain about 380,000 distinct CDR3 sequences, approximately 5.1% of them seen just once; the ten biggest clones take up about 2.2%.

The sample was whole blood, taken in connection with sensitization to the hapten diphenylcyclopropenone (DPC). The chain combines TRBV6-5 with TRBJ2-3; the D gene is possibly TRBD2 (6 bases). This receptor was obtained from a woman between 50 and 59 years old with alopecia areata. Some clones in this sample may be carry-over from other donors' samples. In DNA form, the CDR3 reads TGTGCCAGCAGTTCCCCGGCGGGGAGCACAGATACGCAGTATTTT. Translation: CASSSPAGSTDTQYF.